The TCR beta chain described here comes from a study of beta chain features in type 1 diabetes. Study in general: No age, gender or cell yield differences were seen between patients and healthy donors.

V was clipped by 5 bases and J by 0 bases, with 7 bases between them. The CDR3 is made up of 13 amino acids. The germline V gene has CDR1 KGHSH and CDR2 LQKENI. This clone was seen a handful of times. Its antigen is currently unknown. The same CDR3 arises from other DNA sequences in this sample as well. General study points: cDNA sequencing could over-represent cells with high TCR expression. Among patients, naive, central memory and Treg TCRB repertoires appeared more similar than among healthy donors.

Expressed TCRB transcripts were sequenced because the isolated RNA had all been reverse transcribed beforehand. About 3.57 million reads, on average, came from each naive, central memory and regulatory T cell sample. Repertoires were generated with immunoSEQ multiplex PCR, while TCRdb's copy carries only in-frame clones and drops some. The sample records roughly 150,000 clones, around 10% being singletons. The sequence came from a man aged 18 to 35 in good health. The sequencing sample was made of central memory CD4+ T cells from blood. This chain joins TRBV18 and TRBJ1-1; D perhaps matches TRBD1 (5 bases). CDR3 nucleotide sequence: TGTGCCAGCTCAGACAGTTTGAACACTGAAGCTTTCTTT. This encodes CASSDSLNTEAFF.